This T cell receptor (beta chain) was observed in a study of T-cell memory formation after mild COVID-19. MiXCR, applied by TCRdb to the 5' RACE reads, yields one record per CDR3 protein. Of about 100,000 distinct CDR3 sequences in the sample, around an eighth are singletons; the top ten hold 30% to 45%. V dropped 2 bases and J dropped 9 bases, with 6 bases sitting between them. CDR1 is SGHAT, CDR2 FQNNGV, per germline. This CDR3 has 11 amino acids. The sequenced sample consisted of PBMCs or a T cell subset sorted from them (not recorded which). The rearrangement joins TRBV11-2 to TRBJ2-3; D unresolved. This receptor was taken from a man aged 18 to 30 who had mild COVID-19 (a few samples of this study predate the infection). Cell type and time point are not known. Here the CDR3 DNA reads TGTGCCAGCAGCTTAACGTCCACGCAGTATTTT. Protein product: CASSLTSTQYF.